Listed here is a single T cell receptor (beta chain). This sample was included in a study of T cell repertoires in ileal Crohn's disease. This table comes from immunoSEQ multiplex PCR, and its TCRdb copy is limited to in-frame clones, with some not included. The sample gives about 31,000 clones, roughly three quarters of which show up once; 5.5% to 6.5% is in the top ten. The clonotype originates from an adult with Crohn's disease. The sequenced sample consisted of ileal tissue.

The DNA for the CDR3 is TGTGCCAGCAGTACTAACCAGGACAGCACAGAGCAAGAGACCCAGTACTTC. Its protein is CASSTNQDSTEQETQYF. V and J are TRBV2 and TRBJ2-5, with TRBD1 as a possible D gene (6 bases). Trimming shortened V by 5 bases and J by 2 bases, and 21 bases separated the two germline ends. Germline V gene data show CDR1 as SNHLY and CDR2 as FYNNEI. This CDR3 region has 17 residues.